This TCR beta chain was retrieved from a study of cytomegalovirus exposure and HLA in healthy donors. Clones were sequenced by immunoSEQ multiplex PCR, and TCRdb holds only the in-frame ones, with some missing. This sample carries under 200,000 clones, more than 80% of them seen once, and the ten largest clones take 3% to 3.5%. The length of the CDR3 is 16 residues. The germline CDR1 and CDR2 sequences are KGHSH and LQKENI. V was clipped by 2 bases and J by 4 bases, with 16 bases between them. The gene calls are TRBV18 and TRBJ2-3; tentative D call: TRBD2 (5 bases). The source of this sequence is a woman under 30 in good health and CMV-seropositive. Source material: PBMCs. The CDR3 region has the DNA TGTGCCAGCTCACCAATTGAGCGGAGACGGGCAGATACGCAGTATTTT. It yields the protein CASSPIERRRADTQYF.